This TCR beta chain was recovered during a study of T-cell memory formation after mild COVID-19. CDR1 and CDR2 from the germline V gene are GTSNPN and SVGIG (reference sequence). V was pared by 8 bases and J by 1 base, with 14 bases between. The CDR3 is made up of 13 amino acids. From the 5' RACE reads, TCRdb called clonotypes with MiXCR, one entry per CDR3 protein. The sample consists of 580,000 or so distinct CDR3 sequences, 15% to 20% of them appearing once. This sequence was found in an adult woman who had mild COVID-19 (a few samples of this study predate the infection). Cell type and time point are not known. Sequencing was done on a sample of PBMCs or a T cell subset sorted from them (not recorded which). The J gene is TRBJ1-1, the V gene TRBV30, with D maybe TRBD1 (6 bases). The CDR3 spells CAGVLDRNTEAFF. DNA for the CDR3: TGTGCCGGCGTCTTGGACAGGAACACTGAAGCTTTCTTT.